The clone carrying this T cell receptor (beta chain) was seen ten or more times. The patients had localized lung adenocarcinoma, a non-small cell subtype. V lost 3 bases to trimming and J lost 3 bases, with 14 bases between them. Germline CDR1 and CDR2: MNHEY and SVGAGI. The CDR3 spans 15 residues. The data belong to a study of CD4 and CD8 cells across lung adenocarcinoma regions. Each CDR3 protein gets one entry after TCRdb re-called the PCR reads with MiXCR. The top ten hold about 88% of the sample, which has 5,500 to 6,500 distinct CDR3 sequences, approximately 51% seen once. V and J are TRBV6-5 and TRBJ1-2; D might be TRBD1 (5 bases). What was sequenced was CD8+ T cells from the margin of a lung tumor. This clonotype was sampled from a male donor with lung adenocarcinoma. The CD4 and CD8 labels of this study may be unreliable. CDR3 in amino acids: CASSYGDSPHYGYTF. The CDR3 bases are TGTGCCAGCAGTTATGGGGACTCCCCCCACTATGGCTACACCTTC.